This passage covers 27 T cell receptor beta chains from one sample sequenced in a study of cytomegalovirus exposure and HLA in healthy donors. A multiplex PCR was run with 60 Vbeta primers and 13 Jbeta primers. TCRdb keeps only in-frame clones here, not all; method: immunoSEQ multiplex PCR. The table lists 100,000 to 150,000 clones, around 82% of them singletons, with around 1.7% in the top ten. The sequenced sample consisted of PBMCs. Every receptor here comes from a boy aged 5-17 years in good health and CMV-seronegative.

Written as DNA, the CDR3 is TGTGCCAGCAGCTGGATCGGACAGGCCACTGAAGCTTTCTTT. It specifies CASSWIGQATEAFF. The rearrangement uses TRBV5-6 and TRBJ1-1; 7 nucleotides agree with TRBD1. The germline CDR1 and CDR2 sequences are SGHDT and YYEEEE. The CDR3 length is 14 residues. V was pared by 3 bases and J by 4 bases, with 6 bases of the junction left unmatched.

V gene TRBV7-9 combines with J gene TRBJ2-7, with D possibly being TRBD1 (5 bases). Per germline, CDR1 SEHNR and CDR2 FQNEAQ (reference sequence). V was pared by 5 bases and J by 3 bases, with 8 bases between. The CDR3 is 12 amino acids. CDR3 residues: CASSVQGYEQYF. CDR3 nucleotides: TGTGCCAGCAGCGTCCAGGGCTACGAGCAGTACTTC.

The V and J genes are TRBV7-3 and TRBJ2-2; a weak D match, TRBD2 (6 bases). The CDR3 sequence is 14 residues long. V lost 4 bases and J 3 bases, leaving 9 bases between the germline ends. In germline, CDR1 is SGHTA, CDR2 FQGTGA. The CDR3 loop reads CASSWDSYTGELFF. CDR3 sequence (DNA): TGTGCCAGCAGCTGGGACTCTTACACCGGGGAGCTGTTTTTT.

The chain couples TRBV7-2 to TRBJ2-3, with D perhaps matching TRBD2 (6 bases). The CDR3 is 14 residues long. Germline-derived CDR1 and CDR2 are SGHTA and FQGNSA. The germline V and J ends were trimmed by 5 bases and 0 bases, with 9 bases remaining between them. The CDR3 bases are TGTGCCAGCAGCCGGGGACTGAGCACAGATACGCAGTATTTT. Protein product: CASSRGLSTDTQYF.

This clone was found a few times. The chain joins TRBV4-3 to TRBJ1-1, with D unclear. Trimming stripped 1 base from V and 5 bases from J, with 8 bases between. CDR3 size: 13 residues. CDR1 is LGHNA, CDR2 YSLEER, per germline. CDR3 sequence: CASSQGERTEAFF. The CDR3 DNA is TGCGCCAGCAGCCAAGGGGAGAGAACTGAAGCTTTCTTT.

This chain uses TRBV7-9 with TRBJ1-4; 10 bases align to TRBD1. V shed 1 base and J 7 bases; nucleotides not matched to a gene: 3. Germline V gene lookup returns CDR1 SEHNR and CDR2 FQNEAQ (reference sequence). There are 15 residues in the CDR3. In nucleotides, the CDR3 is TGTGCCAGCAGCTTAGGGGACAGGGGAGGTGAAAAACTGTTTTTT. Its protein is CASSLGDRGGEKLFF.

This chain connects TRBV6-5 to TRBJ1-5; D may be TRBD1 (5 bases). Trimming cost V 6 bases and J 5 bases, with 17 bases left between them. There are 15 residues in the CDR3. The germline V gene has CDR1 MNHEY and CDR2 SVGAGI. CDR3 DNA sequence: TGTGCCAGCAGCCGGGACTCAACTTGGGATCAGCCCCAGCATTTT. It is translated as CASSRDSTWDQPQHF.

This chain links TRBV14 with TRBJ2-5; D might be TRBD1 (5 bases). The DNA matches TRBJ2-7 better at its end, which makes the J call doubtful. Germline CDR1 SGHDN, CDR2 FVKESK. This CDR3 region has 13 residues. CDR3 sequence reads: CASSLDTSYEQYF. The CDR3 DNA reads TGTGCCAGCAGCCTGGACACCTCCTACGAGCAGTACTTC.

V usage is TRBV7-8 and J usage is TRBJ2-1; TRBD2 matches at 14 bases. Germline CDR1 SGHVS, CDR2 FQNEAQ. The CDR3 loop spans 17 amino acids. V shed 5 bases, J shed 4 bases, and the junction held 7 bases outside the gene matches. The CDR3 loop reads CASSTLRTSGRYNEQFF. CDR3 bases: TGTGCCAGCAGCACCCTACGGACTAGCGGGAGGTACAATGAGCAGTTCTTC.

The chain has TRBV4-3 and TRBJ2-5; 9 bases are a match to TRBD1. Judging by the DNA end, TRBJ2-7 fits better; the J call may be wrong. This CDR3 has 15 residues. CDR1 and CDR2 from the germline V gene are LGHNA and YSLEER. CDR3 sequence: CASSQGRDRVYEQYF. CDR3 DNA sequence: TGCGCCAGCAGCCAAGGGCGGGACAGGGTCTACGAGCAGTACTTC.

This clone came up a few times. V gene TRBV2 combines with J gene TRBJ2-7; D possibly corresponds to TRBD1 (6 bases). This CDR3 is built from 10 residues. Trimming shortened V by 7 bases and J by 7 bases, and 8 bases separated the two germline ends. In germline, CDR1 is SNHLY, CDR2 FYNNEI. This CDR3 is CASNGQEQYF. In DNA form, the CDR3 reads TGTGCCAGCAACGGACAGGAGCAGTACTTC.

The chain couples TRBV21-1 to TRBJ1-1; the table gives TRBD1 as D, unverified against the DNA. TRBV21-1 is shown as a pseudogene. This CDR3 comprises 14 residues. The CDR3 nucleotides read TGTGCCAGCAGCGCTGGGACAAGGACAGTTGAAGCTTTCTTT. Its protein product is CASSAGTRTVEAFF.

The genes are TRBV2 and TRBJ1-2; 9 bases fit TRBD1. CDR1 and CDR2 (germline): SNHLY, FYNNEI. This CDR3 contains 14 residues. With V trimmed by 6 bases and J by 4 bases, 6 bases remained unmatched. The CDR3 region has the DNA TGTGCCAGCAGCCCGGGACAGGGCGGCTATGGCTACACCTTC. The encoded protein is CASSPGQGGYGYTF.

The chain is built from TRBV10-3 and TRBJ2-2; maybe TRBD2 (6 bases). The CDR3 loop spans 14 amino acids. Trimming left V 9 bases short and J 4 bases short, with 15 bases between. CDR1 ENHRY and CDR2 SYGVKD come from the germline V gene. Written as DNA, the CDR3 is TGTGCCATGCGGTCGGCAGCGGGCACCGGGGAGCTGTTTTTT. Its translation: CAMRSAAGTGELFF.

This chain uses TRBV2 with TRBJ1-1; tentative D call: TRBD1 (6 bases). CDR1 and CDR2 (germline): SNHLY, FYNNEI. The V end was cut by 7 bases, the J end by 3 bases, with 15 bases between. The CDR3 has 14 residues. The CDR3 here is CASTRGRGDTEAFF. The CDR3 DNA reads TGTGCCAGCACTAGGGGGAGGGGTGACACTGAAGCTTTCTTT.

A few counts support this clone. This chain links TRBV4-2 with TRBJ2-3; D is unresolved. V was trimmed by 4 bases and J by 3 bases, leaving 17 bases between them. The germline CDR1 and CDR2 sequences are LGHNA and YNFKEQ. The CDR3 spans 16 residues. This chain's CDR3 is CASSPTWSTRTDTQYF. CDR3 nucleotide sequence: TGTGCCAGCAGCCCGACGTGGAGCACGAGAACAGATACGCAGTATTTT.

This clone appeared once. The chain uses TRBV19 and TRBJ2-2; 7 nucleotides agree with TRBD1. Looked up from germline, CDR1 is LNHDA and CDR2 is SQIVND (reference sequence). The CDR3 is 16 residues long. V trimming: 8 bases; J trimming: 5 bases; junction bases outside the gene matches: 14. The CDR3 reads CASRKTGPDLTGELFF. DNA of the CDR3: TGTGCCAGTCGAAAGACAGGGCCCGATCTGACCGGGGAGCTGTTTTTT. The full variable domain, completed using reference TRBV19 and TRBJ2-2, is DGGITQSPKYLFRKEGQNVTLSCEQNLNHDAMYWYRQDPGQGLRLIYYSQIVNDFQKGDIAEGYSVSREKKESFPLTVTSAQKNPTAFYLCASRKTGPDLTGELFFGEGSRLTVL.

J is TRBJ1-4 and V is TRBV7-9; 9 bases are a match to TRBD1. Germline V CDR1 and CDR2: SEHNR, FQNEAQ (reference sequence). V shed 5 bases, J shed 8 bases, and the junction held 6 bases outside the gene matches. The CDR3 runs 14 residues. The CDR3 DNA follows: TGTGCCAGCAGCACGGGACAGGGTGACGAAAAACTGTTTTTT. Amino acid sequence: CASSTGQGDEKLFF.

CDR3 amino acids: CASSEVGNTIYF. In nucleotides, the CDR3 is TGTGCCAGCAGTGAAGTAGGAAACACCATATATTTT. The chain combines TRBV6-1 with TRBJ1-3; D ambiguous. This CDR3 has 12 residues. V lost 1 base and J 4 bases, leaving 2 bases between the germline ends. CDR1 is MNHNS, CDR2 SASEGT, per germline.

The V gene is TRBV29-1, the J gene TRBJ1-1; D not resolved. This CDR3 has 13 amino acids. Germline CDR1 and CDR2: SQVTM and ANQGSEA. CDR3: CSVSQTLNTEAFF. CDR3 in DNA: TGCAGTGTGTCCCAGACTCTAAACACTGAAGCTTTCTTT.

The rearrangement joins TRBV5-1 to TRBJ2-3; 9 positions agree with TRBD2. Trimming cost V 3 bases and J 0 bases; bases outside gene matches: 11. The germline V gene encodes CDR1 SGHRS and CDR2 YFSETQ. CDR3 size: 18 residues. The CDR3 DNA is TGCGCCAGCAGCTCGCGTGAGGATAGCGGGAGTAGCACAGATACGCAGTATTTT. It translates to CASSSREDSGSSTDTQYF.

This clone has only one observation. The chain uses TRBV7-9 and TRBJ2-3; D unclear. Per the germline V gene, CDR1 is SEHNR and CDR2 is FQNEAQ (reference sequence). This CDR3 spans 14 amino acids. V was clipped by 3 bases and J by 2 bases, with 9 bases between them. As DNA, the CDR3 is TGTGCCAGCAGCTTCGGAGAACCCACAGATACGCAGTATTTT. Its protein product is CASSFGEPTDTQYF.

The V and J genes are TRBV9 and TRBJ2-7, with TRBD2 as a possible D gene (6 bases). Between the trimmed V and J ends, which lost 4 bases and 7 bases, there was a span of 15 bases. The CDR3 length is 13 residues. The germline V gene encodes CDR1 SGDLS and CDR2 YYNGEE. The DNA for the CDR3 is TGTGCCAGCAGCACTACGGGACTGAGGGAGCAGTACTTC. Protein: CASSTTGLREQYF.

V usage is TRBV5-1 and J usage is TRBJ1-1; 7 nucleotides align to TRBD1. The CDR3 totals 13 residues. V was pared by 2 bases and J by 4 bases, with 2 bases of the junction left unmatched. From germline, CDR1 is SGHRS and CDR2 YFSETQ. The CDR3 here is CASSLRQGTEAFF. The CDR3 coding sequence is TGCGCCAGCAGCTTACGACAGGGCACTGAAGCTTTCTTT.

The V gene is TRBV6-1, the J gene TRBJ2-3, with D maybe TRBD2 (5 bases). Germline CDR1 reads MNHNS; CDR2 reads SASEGT. This CDR3 has 14 amino acids. V lost 1 base and J lost 2, with 7 bases in between. The CDR3 region has the DNA TGTGCCAGCAGTGAAGAGGACTTCACAGATACGCAGTATTTT. This sequence encodes CASSEEDFTDTQYF.

The V gene is TRBV27, the J gene TRBJ2-3; TRBD1 might be the D (6 bases). The germline V gene encodes CDR1 MNHEY and CDR2 SMNVEV (reference sequence). The CDR3 is made up of 12 amino acids. V lost 4 bases, J lost 7 bases, and 9 bases lay in between. This chain's CDR3 is CASSSQGNTQYF. CDR3 DNA: TGTGCCAGCAGTTCCCAGGGGAATACGCAGTATTTT.

CDR3 in amino acids: CASSLTRGDTQYF. For the CDR3, the DNA is TGTGCCAGCAGCTTAACACGGGGAGATACGCAGTATTTT. The V gene is TRBV7-3, the J gene TRBJ2-3; D perhaps matches TRBD2 (5 bases). This CDR3 has 13 amino acids. The germline V and J ends were trimmed by 0 bases and 5 bases, with 6 bases remaining between them. The germline V gene encodes CDR1 SGHTA and CDR2 FQGTGA.